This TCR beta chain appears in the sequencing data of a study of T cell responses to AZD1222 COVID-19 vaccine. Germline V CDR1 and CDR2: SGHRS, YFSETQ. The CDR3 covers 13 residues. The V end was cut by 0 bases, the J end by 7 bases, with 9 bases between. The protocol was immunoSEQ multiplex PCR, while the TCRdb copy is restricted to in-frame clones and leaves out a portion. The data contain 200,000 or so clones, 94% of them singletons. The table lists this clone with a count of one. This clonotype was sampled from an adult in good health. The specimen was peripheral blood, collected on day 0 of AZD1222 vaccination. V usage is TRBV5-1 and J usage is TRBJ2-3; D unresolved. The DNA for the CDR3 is TGCGCCAGCAGCTTGGTAGGTGGGAATACGCAGTATTTT. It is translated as CASSLVGGNTQYF.